This section outlines one T cell receptor beta chain sequence together with its context. Its specificity is not known. These data are taken from a study of tumor-infiltrating lymphocytes in localized non-small cell lung cancer. Across the whole study: Resected tumor was paired with non-adjacent uninvolved lung from the same patient. Whole-study findings and limits: Different pieces of the same tissue went to different assays, confounding technical variation with intratumor heterogeneity. Immunotypes IM1 and IM2 had similar TCR-derived T-cell fractions.

In germline, CDR1 is SEHNR, CDR2 FQNEAQ (reference sequence). V lost 5 bases, J lost 1 base, and 12 bases lay in between. The CDR3 is made up of 15 amino acids. Profiling relied on immunoSEQ multiplex PCR, and the TCRdb table lists in-frame clones only, not all of them. Of thousands of clones listed, 60% to 70% are singletons. J is TRBJ1-5 and V is TRBV7-9, with D uncertain. This clonotype was obtained from a human donor with non-small cell lung cancer. The sample comprised uninvolved lung tissue not adjacent to the tumor. CDR3 in DNA: TGTGCCAGCAGCACCGGACGAGGAAGCAATCAGCCCCAGCATTTT. Amino acid sequence: CASSTGRGSNQPQHF.